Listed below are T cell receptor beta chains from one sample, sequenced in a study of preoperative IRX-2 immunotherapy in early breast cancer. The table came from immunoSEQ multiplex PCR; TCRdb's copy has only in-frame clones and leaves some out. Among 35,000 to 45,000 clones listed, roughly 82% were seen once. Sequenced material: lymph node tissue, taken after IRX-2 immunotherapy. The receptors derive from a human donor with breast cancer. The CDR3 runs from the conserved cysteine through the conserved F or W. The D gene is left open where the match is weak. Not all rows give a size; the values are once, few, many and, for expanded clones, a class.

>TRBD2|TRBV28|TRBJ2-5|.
TGTGCCAGCAGTTACCAGAGCGGGGGGGGTCAAGAGACCCAGTACTTC
CASSYQSGGGQETQYF
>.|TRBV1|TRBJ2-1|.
TGCGCCAGCAGCCAAGAAGAGGGAATGAATGAGCAGTTCTTC
CASSQEEGMNEQFF
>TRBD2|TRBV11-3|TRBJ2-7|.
TGTGCCAGCAGCTCACTAGCGGGGGGTTCCACCTACGAGCAGTACTTC
CASSSLAGGSTYEQYF
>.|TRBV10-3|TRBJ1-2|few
TGTGCCATCAGTGAGTCGACTCGGGGTACGGGCTACACCTTC
CAISESTRGTGYTF
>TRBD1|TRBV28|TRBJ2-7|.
TGTGCCAGCAGTTCAGCCGGGACAGGGGGTGACGAGCAGTACTTC
CASSSAGTGGDEQYF
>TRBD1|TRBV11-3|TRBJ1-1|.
TGTGCCAGCAGCTCTACGGACAGGGGAGGCACTGAAGCTTTCTTT
CASSSTDRGGTEAFF
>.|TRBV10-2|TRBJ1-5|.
TGCGCCAGCAGGGAGGGGAATAACAATCAGCCCCAGCATTTT
CASREGNNNQPQHF
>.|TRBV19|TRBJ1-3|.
TGTGCCAGTACCGTTGTTTCTGGAAACACCATATATTTT
CASTVVSGNTIYF
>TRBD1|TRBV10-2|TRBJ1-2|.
TGCGCCAGCAATAACAGGGGTTCTAACTATGGCTACACCTTC
CASNNRGSNYGYTF
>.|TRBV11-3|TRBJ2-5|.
TGTGCCAGCAGCTTTGATGGCAGGGGAGAAGAGACCCAGTACTTC
CASSFDGRGEETQYF
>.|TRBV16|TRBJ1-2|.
TGTGCCAGCAGCCAATTGGGGACATTGACCAGATACACCTTC
CASSQLGTLTRYTF
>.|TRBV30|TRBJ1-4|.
TGTGCCTGGAGGGGGGACACAAATGAAAAACTGTTTTTT
CAWRGDTNEKLFF
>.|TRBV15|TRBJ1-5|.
TGTGCCACCAGCAGAGGTGGGGGAAGCAATCAGCCCCAGCATTTT
CATSRGGGSNQPQHF
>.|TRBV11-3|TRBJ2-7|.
TGTGCCAGCAGCTTGGGCAGGGGCCTATCCTACGAGCAGTACTTC
CASSLGRGLSYEQYF
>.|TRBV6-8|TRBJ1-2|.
TGTGCCAGCAGCCTGCCTCAGGTGGACTATGGCTACACCTTC
CASSLPQVDYGYTF
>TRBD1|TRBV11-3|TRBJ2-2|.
TGTGCCAGCAGCTTGGTACAGGGGGTTTCTCCCGGGGAGCTGTTTTTT
CASSLVQGVSPGELFF
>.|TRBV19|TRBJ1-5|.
TGTGCCAGTAGTATAGTAGGGGCTCAGCCCCAGCATTTT
CASSIVGAQPQHF
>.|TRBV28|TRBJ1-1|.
TGTGCCAGCAGTTTTAACAAGTTGAACACTGAAGCTTTCTTT
CASSFNKLNTEAFF
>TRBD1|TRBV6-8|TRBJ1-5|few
TGTGCCAGCAGTTACTCCTCGACAGGGGGAGGATTAAGGCCGGCACAGCCCCAGCATTTT
CASSYSSTGGGLRPAQPQHF
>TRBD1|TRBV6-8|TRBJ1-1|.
TGTGCCAGCAGTGCTTACAGGGGGCTCTCGGGGAACACTGAAGCTTTCTTT
CASSAYRGLSGNTEAFF
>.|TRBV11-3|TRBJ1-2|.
TGTGCCAGCAGCTGGGGGAGTTCGGGTGGAGGCTACACCTTC
CASSWGSSGGGYTF
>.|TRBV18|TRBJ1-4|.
TGTGCCAGCTCAATAGCAGGGACAACTAATGAAAAACTGTTTTTT
CASSIAGTTNEKLFF
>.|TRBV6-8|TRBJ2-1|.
TGTGCCAGCAGTGTCCTCTCCCGGGGTCAGACTGAGCAGTTCTTC
CASSVLSRGQTEQFF
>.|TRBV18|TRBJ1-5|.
TGTGCCAGCTCACCTGGGGACAGCAATCAGCCCCAGCATTTT
CASSPGDSNQPQHF
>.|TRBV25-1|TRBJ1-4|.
TGTGCCAGCTTCCATGCGGGGGTGGGGGAAAAACTGTTTTTT
CASFHAGVGEKLFF
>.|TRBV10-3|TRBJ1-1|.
TGTGCCATCAGTGAGTCTGGGGGTAACACTGAAGCTTTCTTT
CAISESGGNTEAFF
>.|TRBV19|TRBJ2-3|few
TGTGCCAGTAATCAGTTCCGGACAGATACGCAGTATTTT
CASNQFRTDTQYF
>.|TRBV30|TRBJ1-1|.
TGTGCCTGGAGGGACATGGGGTACACTGAAGCTTTCTTT
CAWRDMGYTEAFF
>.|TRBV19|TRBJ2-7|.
TGTGCCAGTAGTGTCCGGGACGGCTCCTACGAGCAGTACTTC
CASSVRDGSYEQYF
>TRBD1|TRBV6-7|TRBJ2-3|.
TGTGCCAGCCGGGACAGGGGGGGCACAGATACGCAGTATTTT
CASRDRGGTDTQYF
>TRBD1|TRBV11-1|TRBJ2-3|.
TGTGCCAGCAGCCACGGGACAGGGGGTAAGTCAGATACGCAGTATTTT
CASSHGTGGKSDTQYF
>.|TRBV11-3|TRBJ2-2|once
TGTGCCAGCAGCCCAGCGGGTCCGTACACCGGGGAGCTGTTTTTT
CASSPAGPYTGELFF
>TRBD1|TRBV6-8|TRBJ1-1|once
TGTGCCAGCAGTCAGCCTGTCTTACAGGGGGGGAACACTGAAGCTTTCTTT
CASSQPVLQGGNTEAFF
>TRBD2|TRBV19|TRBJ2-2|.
TGTGCCAGTAGCTTGGGGGGGACCGGGGAGCTGTTTTTT
CASSLGGTGELFF